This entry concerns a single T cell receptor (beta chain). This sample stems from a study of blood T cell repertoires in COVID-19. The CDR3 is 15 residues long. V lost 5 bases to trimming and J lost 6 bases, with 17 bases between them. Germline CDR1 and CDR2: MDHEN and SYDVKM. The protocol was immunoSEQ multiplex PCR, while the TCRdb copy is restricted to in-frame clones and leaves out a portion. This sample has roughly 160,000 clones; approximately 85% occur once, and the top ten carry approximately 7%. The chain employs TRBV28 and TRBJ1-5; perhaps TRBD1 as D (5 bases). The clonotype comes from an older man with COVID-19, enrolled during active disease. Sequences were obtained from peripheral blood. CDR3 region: CASSITQGRSQPQHF. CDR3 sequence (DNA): TGTGCCAGCAGTATCACCCAGGGAAGGAGTCAGCCCCAGCATTTT.